This TCR beta chain emerged from a study of T cell responses to AZD1222 COVID-19 vaccine. Findings and caveats of the study: Among the donors, most were white British and more were female, and clonal diversity was possibly underestimated. The breadth and depth of Spike-specific TCRs increased once two AZD1222 doses had been given.

Profiling relied on immunoSEQ multiplex PCR, and the TCRdb table lists in-frame clones only, not all of them. The repertoire holds approximately 180,000 clones, with more than 90% as singletons. CDR3 length: 14 amino acids. The V gene lost 6 bases and the J gene lost 8 bases, with 16 bases spanning the gap. Looked up from germline, CDR1 is MDHEN and CDR2 is SYDVKM. As to this clone: Its antigen is undetermined.

Source: peripheral blood, taken 28 days after the second dose of the MenACWY control vaccine. The rearrangement links TRBV28 to TRBJ1-4; the D gene is possibly TRBD1 (5 bases). This clonotype was sampled from an adult who received the MenACWY meningococcal vaccine as a control. The CDR3 bases are TGTGCCAGCAGAATCGGCGGGGGAAGCGAAAAACTGTTTTTT. The encoded protein is CASRIGGGSEKLFF.